This T cell receptor (beta chain) is drawn from a study of identifying expanded T cells in peripheral blood. Assay: immunoSEQ multiplex PCR; the TCRdb copy retains only in-frame clones and omits some. Of roughly 84,000 clones in the sample, 80% to 90% were seen once. CDR3 length: 16 residues. Trimming removed 3 bases from V and 2 bases from J, with 17 bases in between. Germline CDR1 reads SGHKS; CDR2 reads YYEKEE (reference sequence). The sequenced sample was blood. This receptor was taken from a person aged 18-69 years in good health. The chain combines TRBV5-5 with TRBJ1-1; D ambiguous. The CDR3 DNA is TGTGCCAGCAGCTCACCAGATAACCCACTAAACACTGAAGCTTTCTTT. This gives the protein CASSSPDNPLNTEAFF. The whole variable domain, remainder taken from reference TRBV5-5 and TRBJ1-1, is DAGVTQSPTHLIKTRGQQVTLRCSPISGHKSVSWYQQVLGQGPQFIFQYYEKEERGRGNFPDRFSARQFPNYSSELNVNALLLGDSALYLCASSSPDNPLNTEAFFGQGTRLTVV.